This T cell receptor beta chain was obtained from a study of identical twins. Concerning this clonotype: Its antigen is as yet unknown.

Broader study findings: High-abundance cord blood beta clonotypes had fewer insertions; memory repertoires showed none. Models, which agreed with sharing between unrelated individuals, nonetheless underestimated the out-of-frame TCR alpha sharing seen in monozygotic twins.

Template switching, a step in the protocol, added a universal primer site, and cDNA carried unique molecular identifiers. TCRdb redid the calling of the 5' RACE reads with MiXCR, one entry per CDR3 protein. The repertoire holds 450,000 to 500,000 distinct CDR3 sequences, with roughly an eighth as singletons. CDR3 length: 16 amino acids. The junction had 9 bases not matched to a gene; V was cut back by 3 bases and J by 7 bases. Germline CDR1 and CDR2: SGDLS and YYNGEE. These data also formed part of another study, on yellow fever vaccine responses in identical twins.

This TCR was sampled from a woman between 18 and 29 years old in good health. Sequenced input: CD4+ T cells sorted from blood. This chain uses TRBV9 with TRBJ2-1; TRBD2 agrees at 11 bases. The CDR3 DNA reads TGTGCCAGCAGCGAGCCATCTAGCGGGAGGACGAATGAGCAGTTCTTC. Translated: CASSEPSSGRTNEQFF.